This TCR beta chain was retrieved from a study of cytomegalovirus exposure and HLA in healthy donors. Study overall: A later analysis reported the same platform for the roughly 110 validation repertoires and the 500 to 750 first-cohort repertoires. The study's findings and limits: A list of around 160 TCR beta chains associated with cytomegalovirus was given. Reported results showed that the classifier diagnosed cytomegalovirus status with high specificity and sensitivity.

The donors were in the roughly 130-subject validation cohort; that cohort was separate from the roughly 680-subject first cohort. This CDR3 comprises 15 residues. Germline CDR1 is MNHNY and CDR2 is SVGAGI (reference sequence). The V and J ends lost 5 bases and 7 bases respectively, with 18 bases between them. Points on this clone: Its antigen is not identified.

The data were produced by immunoSEQ multiplex PCR, yet TCRdb's version contains in-frame clones alone and is incomplete. This table holds about 120,000 clones, more than 85% found once. The specimen was PBMCs. The V gene is TRBV6-6, the J gene TRBJ1-5; D possibly corresponds to TRBD1 (6 bases). This sequence originates from a man aged 18-30 years in good health and CMV-seropositive. Here the CDR3 reads CASSQGQSVGQPQHF. DNA of the CDR3: TGTGCCAGCAGTCAAGGACAGTCGGTTGGGCAGCCCCAGCATTTT.